Listed here are 3 T cell receptor beta chains from one sample, sequenced in a study of CD8+CD57+ T cells in acquired aplastic anemia. Both TCR beta VDJ combination and CDR3 sequence profiling were carried out. Genomic DNA was the template for this profiling. A single record per CDR3 protein comes from TCRdb applying MiXCR to the reads. The profile covers about 40,000 distinct CDR3 sequences, with about 63% appearing a single time and 50% to 65% taken by the ten largest. Before being chosen for sequencing, patients had shown CD8+CD57+ cell expansion by flow cytometry. Source material: sorted CD4+, CD8+, or CD8+CD57+ T cells (not recorded which) from PBMCs. The receptor source for this set is a human donor with aplastic anemia.

The rearrangement joins TRBV7-8 to TRBJ1-1, with D perhaps TRBD1 (5 bases). CDR3 length equals 13 residues. Per the germline V gene, CDR1 is SGHVS and CDR2 is FQNEAQ. Trimming removed 5 bases from V and 5 bases from J, with 12 bases in between. CDR3 nucleotide sequence: TGTGCCAGCAGCCGGGGGGTTCGGACTGAAGCTTTCTTT. Translation gives CASSRGVRTEAFF. The full variable domain, rest sourced from reference TRBV7-8 and TRBJ1-1, is GAGVSQSPRYKVAKRGQDVALRCDPISGHVSLFWYQQALGQGPEFLTYFQNEAQLDKSGLPSDRFFAERPEGSVSTLKIQRTQQEDSAVYLCASSRGVRTEAFFGQGTRLTVV.

The table lists this clonotype with many counts. The J gene is TRBJ2-1, the V gene TRBV11-2; no definite D call. Germline V gene lookup returns CDR1 SGHAT and CDR2 FQNNGV. V lost 5 bases and J lost 1, with 9 bases in between. There are 14 residues in the CDR3. Written as DNA, the CDR3 is TGTGCCAGCAGCCTGGAGAATTCCTACAATGAGCAGTTCTTC. Protein sequence: CASSLENSYNEQFF.

This clonotype was counted at least ten times. V is TRBV4-2 and J is TRBJ2-1; 9 positions agree with TRBD2. The V and J ends lost 0 bases and 7 bases, in that order; junction bases with no gene match: 7. Per germline, CDR1 LGHNA and CDR2 YNFKEQ. CDR3 length: 16 residues. The CDR3, as DNA: TGTGCCAGCAGCCAAGAACGAGCGGGGGGTAGGAATGAGCAGTTCTTC. Protein sequence: CASSQERAGGRNEQFF.